The rows below give T cell receptor beta chains drawn from one sample of a study of T cell repertoires in cytomegalovirus infection. TCRdb used MiXCR to reprocess the reads, holding one entry per CDR3 protein. The sample records approximately 730,000 distinct CDR3 sequences, 33% being singletons. These TCRs are of unknown antigen specificity. Sample: cultured PBMCs, taken from culture after CMV antigen stimulation. All receptors come from a human donor in good health (CMV status not recorded). Some clones in this sample may be carry-over from other donors' samples. CDR3s leave out the opening cysteine and the closing phenylalanine or tryptophan.

TRBJ2-5 TRBV5-4 ASSLGSTSGTQY
TRBJ2-2 TRBV19 ASKEDRTANTGELF
TRBJ1-5 TRBV20-1 SASSGGPYSNQPQH
TRBJ2-1 TRBV12-3/TRBV12-4 ASRPSGDPFNEQF
TRBJ2-7 TRBV7-8 ASSPPPGTSGSGYREQY
TRBJ1-1 TRBV7-2 ASSRDRASMNTEAF
TRBJ2-1 TRBV20-1 SARDGAAEQF
TRBJ2-7 TRBV20-1 SARDTSGRGVGEQY
TRBJ2-7 TRBV29-1 SVESGVSYEQY
TRBJ1-1 TRBV5-1 ASSFSPGEAEAF
TRBJ2-3 TRBV6-2/TRBV6-3 ASSGTRPSDTQY
TRBJ1-4 TRBV7-2 ASSLFGFDEKLF
TRBJ1-6 TRBV10-3 AISELPIGQTYNSPLH
TRBJ1-6 TRBV7-6 ASSPQTGAYSPLH
TRBJ2-3 TRBV20-1 SARDETGDTQY
TRBJ1-5 TRBV12-3/TRBV12-4 ASSSPRAKGNQPQH
TRBJ1-2 TRBV7-8 ASSPGQHSNYGYT
TRBJ1-2 TRBV7-9 ASSAGRGGYGYT
TRBJ1-1 TRBV7-2 ASSLVGYGRNTEAF
TRBJ2-7 TRBV12-3/TRBV12-4 ASSATSTYEQY
TRBJ2-1 TRBV3-1 ASSQVPGANEQF
TRBJ2-7 TRBV5-6 ASSLTGRAYEQY
TRBJ1-6 TRBV30 AWKDRENSPLH
TRBJ2-3 TRBV6-5 ASSRTGYTQY
TRBJ2-7 TRBV27 ASSLRVSREQY
TRBJ2-4 TRBV7-2 ASSQQGAENIQY
TRBJ1-3 TRBV7-6 ASSLNSAGNTIY
TRBJ2-7 TRBV7-2 ASSLYPAGGPYEQY
TRBJ2-7 TRBV2 ASNTVLGSYEQY
TRBJ1-1 TRBV7-6 ASSSDRGSTEAF
TRBJ1-1 TRBV3-1 ASSPDLWDTEAF
TRBJ2-7 TRBV20-1 SAPIPGRMTYEQY
TRBJ1-6 TRBV20-1 SVQGNYNSPLH
TRBJ2-1 TRBV19 ASSGWEGRMDNEQF
TRBJ1-2 TRBV6-5 ASSYSLGAEGRIYGYT
TRBJ2-5 TRBV20-1 SASNLGAQTQETQY
TRBJ2-1 TRBV11-2 ASSLVLAGGPLLDEQF
TRBJ2-1 TRBV7-2 ASSLSPFSYNEQF
TRBJ2-2 TRBV19 ASSITGYGELF
TRBJ2-3 TRBV12-3/TRBV12-4 ASTPLLLSTQY
TRBJ1-6 TRBV12-3/TRBV12-4 ASSRWGSYNSPLH
TRBJ2-7 TRBV6-5 ASSYSYSGEQY
TRBJ2-7 TRBV7-2 ASTSGAYEQY
TRBJ2-1 TRBV7-2 ASSLALRIAGFYNEQF
TRBJ2-1 TRBV5-1 ASEMDRGHNEQF
TRBJ2-1 TRBV20-1 SARDPGRQFYNEQF
TRBJ2-1 TRBV19 ASSRGWKDNEQF
TRBJ1-2 TRBV19 ATKTGQGAWNYGYT
TRBJ1-1 TRBV11-3 ASSLGGDRADTEAF
TRBJ2-3 TRBV7-2 ASNGGGTDTQY
TRBJ2-1 TRBV7-2 ASSLGREYNEQF
TRBJ1-4 TRBV10-3 ATRNDATNEKLF
TRBJ2-3 TRBV20-1 SGGRGTDTQY
TRBJ2-1 TRBV12-3/TRBV12-4 ASSPHSGSQSYNEQF
TRBJ1-4 TRBV28 ASSRPGATNEKLF
TRBJ1-5 TRBV7-2 ASSHLQGGNQPQH
TRBJ1-3 TRBV12-3/TRBV12-4 ASKGTRVAGNTIY
TRBJ2-5 TRBV29-1 SVESETQY
TRBJ2-7 TRBV10-3 ATVDRGRGDEQY